Each of the 22 T cell receptor beta chains below was sequenced from the same sample in a study of identical twins (TCRdb year 2016). Receptors were amplified or captured by 5' RACE. The sample was run on an Illumina HiSeq 2000. TCRdb passed the public sequencing reads through fastp at Q25 and MiXCR, retaining productive beta sequences. Merged by CDR3 protein, the rows form single entries marked with the most common genes and DNA. A total of roughly 1,500,000 distinct CDR3 sequences appear in this sample, less than 40% of them only once. More than 0.25% of the sample is taken by the ten largest. The sample consisted of cord blood. The receptors were gathered from a newborn girl in good health.

This clonotype was detected once. The chain couples TRBV20-1 to TRBJ2-1; D is unresolved. The J call may be in error: the DNA end matches TRBJ2-7 better. Germline CDR1 and CDR2: DFQATT and SNEGSKA (reference sequence). The CDR3 is 15 amino acids. The CDR3 DNA reads TGCAGTGCTAAGGAGCCAAGGTTATCCTACAATGAGCAGTACTTC. Translated: CSAKEPRLSYNEQYF.

A few counts support this clonotype. One end of the junction fails to match germline, which may point to a read error. The rearrangement links TRBV5-5 to TRBJ1-2; D unresolved. Per germline, CDR1 SGHKS and CDR2 YYEKEE (reference sequence). This CDR3 has 14 residues. The CDR3 is CACSLYVGMHGYTF. The CDR3 DNA sequence: TGTGCCTGCAGCTTATATGTAGGGATGCATGGCTACACCTTC.

The chain has TRBV27 and TRBJ1-5; tentative D call: TRBD1 (5 bases). CDR3 length: 14 amino acids. CDR1 is MNHEY, CDR2 SMNVEV, per germline (reference sequence). V lost 2 bases, J lost 7 bases, and 12 bases lay in between. CDR3 loop: CASSLSTGAQPQHF. The CDR3 DNA follows: TGTGCCAGCAGTTTAAGTACAGGAGCCCAGCCCCAGCATTTT.

This clonotype turned up a few times. The rearrangement links TRBV20-1 to TRBJ1-1, with a possible D match to TRBD1 (5 bases). The length of the CDR3 is 12 residues. Deletions cut 1 base from V and 10 bases from J, with 13 bases between. CDR1 DFQATT and CDR2 SNEGSKA come from the germline V gene (reference sequence). The CDR3 here is CSARAGSQGAFF. The CDR3 DNA sequence: TGCAGTGCTAGAGCAGGAAGCCAGGGAGCTTTCTTT.

This clonotype was picked up a small number of times. The chain has TRBV27 and TRBJ2-3; 13 nucleotides align to TRBD2. CDR3 length: 17 residues. In germline, CDR1 is MNHEY, CDR2 SMNVEV (reference sequence). Trimming cost V 5 bases and J 1 base; bases outside gene matches: 6. The CDR3: CASSPGTSGVRTDTQYF. The CDR3 coding sequence is TGTGCCAGCAGTCCGGGGACTAGCGGGGTTCGCACAGATACGCAGTATTTT.

The chain joins TRBV20-1 to TRBJ2-1; no reliable D call. The DNA matches TRBJ2-7 better at its end, which makes the J call doubtful. Germline V gene lookup returns CDR1 DFQATT and CDR2 SNEGSKA (reference sequence). The CDR3 runs to 14 residues. This CDR3 is CSARTAASYNEQYF. CDR3 in DNA: TGCAGTGCTCGTACCGCCGCCTCCTACAATGAGCAGTACTTC.

The CDR3 bases are TGTGCCAGCAGCCTCCTCCTGGGTGAGCAGTTCTTC. As protein: CASSLLLGEQFF. The chain has TRBV9 and TRBJ2-1; no reliable D call. Trimming shortened V by 4 bases and J by 9 bases, and 11 bases separated the two germline ends. The CDR3 is made up of 12 amino acids. Germline CDR1 SGDLS, CDR2 YYNGEE.

V is TRBV20-1 and J is TRBJ1-5; 10 nucleotides line up with TRBD1. The CDR3 spans 15 residues. V shed 3 bases and J 5 bases; nucleotides not matched to a gene: 7. The germline V gene encodes CDR1 DFQATT and CDR2 SNEGSKA (reference sequence). CDR3 loop: CSARLGGTGDQPQHF. CDR3 sequence (DNA): TGCAGTGCTAGGTTAGGAGGGACAGGGGATCAGCCCCAGCATTTT.

This clonotype was observed a few times. The chain's CDR3 is CASSLRWDTQYF. The DNA of the CDR3 is TGTGCCAGCAGCCTCAGATGGGATACGCAGTATTTT. The rearrangement links TRBV6-6 to TRBJ2-3, with unresolved D. Germline CDR1 MNHNY, CDR2 SVGAGI (reference sequence). Trimming cost V 6 bases and J 6 bases, with 10 bases left between them. The CDR3 loop spans 12 amino acids.

The chain combines TRBV7-2 with TRBJ2-1; 12 bases align to TRBD2. Looked up from germline, CDR1 is SGHTA and CDR2 is FQGNSA. After removal of 3 bases from V and 6 bases from J, the junction contained 12 bases not matched to a gene. The CDR3 length is 18 residues. The DNA of the CDR3 is TGTGCCAGCAGCTTTAGGTGGTCTACTAGCGGGGGGAGCAATGAGCAGTTCTTC. This encodes CASSFRWSTSGGSNEQFF. Together with reference TRBV7-2 and TRBJ2-1, the CDR3 gives the full variable domain: GAGVSQSPSNKVTEKGKDVELRCDPISGHTALYWYRQSLGQGLEFLIYFQGNSAPDKSGLPSDRFSAERTGGSVSTLTIQRTQQEDSAVYLCASSFRWSTSGGSNEQFFGPGTRLTVL.

DNA of the CDR3: TGCGCCAGCAGCCAAGATGAGGGTTGGGACGAGCAGTACTTC. This gives the protein CASSQDEGWDEQYF. The rearrangement uses TRBV4-1 and TRBJ2-5; D may be TRBD2 (5 bases). The J call is uncertain, as TRBJ2-7 better fits the DNA end. The CDR3 is 14 amino acids. CDR1 and CDR2 (germline): MGHRA, YSYEKL.

This clonotype has a handful of counts. The gene calls are TRBV21-1 and TRBJ2-1; the D call TRBD2 from the table was never checked on the DNA. TRBV21-1 is noted as a pseudogene. The CDR3 spans 15 residues. The CDR3 bases are TGTGCCAGCAGGGAGACTAGCGGGGTCTACAATGAGCAGTTCTTC. Protein sequence: CASRETSGVYNEQFF.

This chain joins TRBV16 and TRBJ1-4, with D unclear. V was pared by 1 base and J by 2 bases, with 20 bases between. CDR3 length: 19 residues. The germline V gene encodes CDR1 KGHSY and CDR2 FQNENV. CDR3 coding DNA: TGTGCCAGCAGCCAATACTGGGCCCCCCGAACGGGCACTAATGAAAAACTGTTTTTT. The encoded protein is CASSQYWAPRTGTNEKLFF.

A few counts support this clonotype. The gene calls are TRBV15 and TRBJ2-1; D is unclear. Germline assignment: CDR1 LNHNV and CDR2 YYDKDF (reference sequence). The ends were cut back, 0 bases at V and 8 bases at J, with 8 bases in the middle. The CDR3 totals 13 residues. CDR3 loop: CATSRDTFDEQFF. The CDR3 bases are TGTGCCACCAGCAGAGATACCTTCGATGAGCAGTTCTTC.

This clonotype was seen more than once but under ten times. This chain connects TRBV27 to TRBJ2-1; 8 positions agree with TRBD2. The CDR3 consists of 16 residues. The germline CDR1 and CDR2 sequences are MNHEY and SMNVEV (reference sequence). V shed 2 bases and J 2 bases; nucleotides not matched to a gene: 5. CDR3: CASSLDLGLAYNEQFF. The CDR3 coding sequence is TGTGCCAGCAGTTTAGACCTGGGACTAGCCTACAATGAGCAGTTCTTC.

This clonotype occurred a few times. The V and J genes are TRBV6-5 and TRBJ2-1, with no clear D. TRBJ2-7 explains the end of the DNA better; the J call may be wrong. The CDR3 runs 13 residues. Per the germline V gene, CDR1 is MNHEY and CDR2 is SVGAGI. The CDR3 nucleotides are TGTGCCAGCAGTTACTCCGGCCTGAATGAGCAGTACTTC. Residues: CASSYSGLNEQYF.

The chain uses TRBV5-1 and TRBJ2-3; TRBD1 agrees at 10 bases. V gave up 6 bases and J gave up 3 bases; unmatched junction bases: 4. The CDR3 is 14 residues long. Per germline, CDR1 SGHRS and CDR2 YFSETQ. The chain's CDR3 is CASIPGQGTDTQYF. DNA for the CDR3: TGCGCCAGCATCCCGGGACAGGGGACAGATACGCAGTATTTT.

The chain recombines TRBV9 with TRBJ2-5; D unresolved. Per the germline V gene, CDR1 is SGDLS and CDR2 is YYNGEE. This CDR3 region has 13 residues. The germline V and J ends were trimmed by 0 bases and 11 bases, with 14 bases remaining between them. CDR3 nucleotides: TGTGCCAGCAGCGTAGGTTTTGTCGATGAGCAGTACTTC. Its protein is CASSVGFVDEQYF.

The V call is TRBV2, the J call TRBJ2-1; TRBD2 aligns across 11 bases. The J call may be in error: the DNA end matches TRBJ2-7 better. The CDR3 is made up of 15 amino acids. The germline V gene has CDR1 SNHLY and CDR2 FYNNEI. CDR3 region: CASSEASGRYNEQYF. For the CDR3, the DNA is TGTGCCAGCAGTGAGGCTAGCGGGAGGTACAATGAGCAGTACTTC.

A few counts support this clonotype. The chain links TRBV28 to TRBJ2-2; 8 nucleotides agree with TRBD2. The CDR3 is 16 residues long. CDR1 and CDR2 from the germline V gene are MDHEN and SYDVKM. Trimming removed 0 bases from V and 5 bases from J; junction bases left unmatched: 5. CDR3 nucleotides: TGTGCCAGCAGTTTATGGCTAGCGGGTTCAACCGGGGAGCTGTTTTTT. Amino acid sequence: CASSLWLAGSTGELFF.

This clonotype has a count of ten or more. The V gene is TRBV7-2, the J gene TRBJ1-2; D remains ambiguous. Germline CDR1 and CDR2: SGHTA and FQGNSA. The length of the CDR3 is 15 residues. Trimming cost V 5 bases and J 0 bases, with 13 bases left between them. CDR3 in amino acids: CASSAFRSANYGYTF. The CDR3, as DNA: TGTGCCAGCAGCGCGTTCCGATCTGCTAACTATGGCTACACCTTC.

The chain has TRBV12-3 or TRBV12-4 and TRBJ2-7, with a weak D call TRBD1 (5 bases). The CDR3 sequence is 14 residues long. V lost 5 bases and J 4 bases, leaving 15 bases between the germline ends. The CDR3 nucleotides read TGTGCCAGCAGTCTTGGGGTGGGGCTTTACGAGCAGTACTTC. It encodes CASSLGVGLYEQYF.